This TCR beta chain comes out of a study of low-dose radiotherapy and immunotherapy resistance in tumors. Turning to the study itself: Members of Cohort 1 were treated with 0.5 Gy per fraction every 2 weeks. The prescribed total PTV dose was 6.5 Gy. Given every two weeks, intravenous cyclophosphamide 200 mg/m2 preceded radiation and immunotherapy by one day.

TRAV- and TRBV-specific primers, spanning alpha and beta chains, primed first-strand cDNA. It was with a constant-region primer and a V-primer adapter that TCRs were amplified over approximately 20 PCR cycles. A single record per CDR3 protein comes from TCRdb applying MiXCR to the reads. The sample lists 85,000 to 95,000 distinct CDR3 sequences, 8% to 10% occurring once. Specified time point: before trial treatment. This CDR3 region has 13 residues. V lost 7 bases, J lost 6 bases, and 15 bases lay in between. Germline V gives CDR1 MNHEY, CDR2 SVGEGT. This clonotype has at least ten counts. The source of this sequence is a male donor with prostate cancer. This specimen was PBMCs, taken before treatment. The V call is TRBV6-2 or TRBV6-3, the J call TRBJ1-1; a weak D match, TRBD1 (5 bases). CDR3 coding DNA: TGTGCCAGCATCCGTGGCGGGGCAGCTGAAGCTTTCTTT. It specifies CASIRGGAAEAFF.